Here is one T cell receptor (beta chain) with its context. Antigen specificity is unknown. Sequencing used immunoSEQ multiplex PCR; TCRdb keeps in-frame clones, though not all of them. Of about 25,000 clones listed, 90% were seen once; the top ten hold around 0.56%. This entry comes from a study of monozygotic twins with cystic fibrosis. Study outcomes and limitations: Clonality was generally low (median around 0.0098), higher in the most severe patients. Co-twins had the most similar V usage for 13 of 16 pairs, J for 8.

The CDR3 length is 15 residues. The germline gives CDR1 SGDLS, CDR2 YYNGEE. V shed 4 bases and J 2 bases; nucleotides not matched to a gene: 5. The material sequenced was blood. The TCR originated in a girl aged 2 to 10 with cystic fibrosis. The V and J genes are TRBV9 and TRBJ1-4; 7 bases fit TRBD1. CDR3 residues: CASSPSRGTNEKLFF. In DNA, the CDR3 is TGTGCCAGCAGCCCGTCCAGGGGGACTAATGAAAAACTGTTTTTT. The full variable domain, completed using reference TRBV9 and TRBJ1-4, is DSGVTQTPKHLITATGQRVTLRCSPRSGDLSVYWYQQSLDQGLQFLIQYYNGEERAKGNILERFSAQQFPDLHSELNLSSLELGDSALYFCASSPSRGTNEKLFFGSGTQLSVL.